Reported below is one TCR beta chain. The CDR3 is 13 residues long. Deletions cut 4 bases from V and 2 bases from J, with 8 bases between. Per germline, CDR1 MNHEY and CDR2 SVGAGI. Repertoires were generated with immunoSEQ multiplex PCR, while TCRdb's copy carries only in-frame clones and drops some. The sample shows 150,000 to 200,000 clones, 65% to 80% of them seen only once. The data derive from a study of blood T cell repertoires in COVID-19. Which cohort a participant joined came from the clinical history participants gave. The V call is TRBV6-5, the J call TRBJ1-1, with D possibly TRBD1 on 5 matching bases. The source is a woman aged 45-59 years with acute COVID-19. Source material: PBMCs or T cells enriched from blood (not recorded which). CDR3: CASSLQENTEAFF. CDR3 bases: TGTGCCAGCAGTTTACAGGAAAACACTGAAGCTTTCTTT.